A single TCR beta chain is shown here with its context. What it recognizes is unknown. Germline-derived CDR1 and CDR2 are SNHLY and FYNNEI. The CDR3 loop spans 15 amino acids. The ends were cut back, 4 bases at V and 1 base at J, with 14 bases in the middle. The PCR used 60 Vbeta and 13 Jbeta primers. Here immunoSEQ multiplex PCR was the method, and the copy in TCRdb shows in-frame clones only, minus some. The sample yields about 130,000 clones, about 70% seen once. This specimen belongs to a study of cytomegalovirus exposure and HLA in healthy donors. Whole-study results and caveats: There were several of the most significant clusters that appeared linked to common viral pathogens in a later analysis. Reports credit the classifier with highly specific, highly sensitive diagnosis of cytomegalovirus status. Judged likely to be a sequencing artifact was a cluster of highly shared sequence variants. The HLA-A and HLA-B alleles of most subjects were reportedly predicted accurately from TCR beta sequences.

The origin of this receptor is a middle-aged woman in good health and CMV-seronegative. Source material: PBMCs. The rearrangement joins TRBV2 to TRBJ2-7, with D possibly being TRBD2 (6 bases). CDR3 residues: CASSAPLGGSYEQYF. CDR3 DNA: TGTGCCAGCAGTGCCCCCCTGGGGGGTTCCTACGAGCAGTACTTC.